The clone carrying this T cell receptor beta chain was observed a few times. Its antigen is not known. These data belong to a study of T-cell reconstitution after alpha-beta-depleted transplantation in children. General study results and limits: The study traced high day-60 TCRbeta diversity in some patients to surviving recipient T cells and thymic progenitors. At around two months after transplant, the alpha-beta T cells were reportedly derived from several hundred expanded clones that came from non-depleted graft cells. Most T-cell counts and diversity one year after the transplant came from T cells that were newly produced.

Unique molecular identifiers were incorporated during preparation of the TCRbeta library. TCRdb analysed the PCR reads with MiXCR anew, one entry per CDR3 protein. The table records 85,000 to 120,000 distinct CDR3 sequences, 7.5% to 9% of them present only once. V lost 3 bases and J lost 0; bases outside the gene matches: 17. Germline V CDR1 and CDR2: DFQATT, SNEGSKA (reference sequence). CDR3 size: 20 residues. The sequence was collected from a boy between 2 and 10 years old with acute lymphoblastic leukemia, due to receive a stem cell transplant. The sequenced sample was PBMCs, obtained before TCRalphabeta/CD19-depleted stem cell transplant. The chain has TRBV20-1 and TRBJ2-1; 10 positions match TRBD2. CDR3 in DNA: TGCAGTGCTAGGCTCCCCTTAGCGGGGGGCACCTCAAGCTCCTACAATGAGCAGTTCTTC. Translating gives CSARLPLAGGTSSSYNEQFF.